One TCR beta chain is described in this entry. What it binds is not known. This sample was included in a study of T cell responses to AZD1222 COVID-19 vaccine. Notes on the study in general: The reported proportion of spike-specific TCRs targeting unmutated variant regions was nearly half.

Produced via immunoSEQ multiplex PCR; TCRdb's table is partial and in-frame only. The data hold some 150,000 clones, with more than 85% observed a single time. V was pared by 4 bases and J by 0 bases, with 1 base between. CDR3 length: 12 amino acids. From germline, CDR1 is MDHEN and CDR2 SYDVKM. V is TRBV28 and J is TRBJ1-5; D is uncertain. The sequencing here drew on peripheral blood, taken on day 0 of AZD1222 vaccination. The sequence came from an adult in good health. CDR3 nucleotides: TGTGCCAGCAGTTATAGCAATCAGCCCCAGCATTTT. It translates to CASSYSNQPQHF.